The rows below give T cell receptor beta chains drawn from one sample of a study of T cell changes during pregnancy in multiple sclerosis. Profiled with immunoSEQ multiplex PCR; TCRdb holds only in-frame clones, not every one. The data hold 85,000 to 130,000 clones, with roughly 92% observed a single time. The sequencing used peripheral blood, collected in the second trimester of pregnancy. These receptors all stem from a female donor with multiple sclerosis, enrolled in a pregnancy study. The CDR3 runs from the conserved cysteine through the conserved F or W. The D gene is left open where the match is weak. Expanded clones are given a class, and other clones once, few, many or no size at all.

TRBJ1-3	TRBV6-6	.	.	TGTGCCAGCTTACAGGGTTCTGGAAACACCATATATTTT	CASLQGSGNTIYF
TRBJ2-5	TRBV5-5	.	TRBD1	TGTGCCAGCAGCACTGACAGGGGGCAAGGTCGGGAGACCCAGTACTTC	CASSTDRGQGRETQYF
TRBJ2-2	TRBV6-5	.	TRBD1	TGTGCCAGCAGTTTAAAGGGACAGGGTCGGACCGGGGAGCTGTTTTTT	CASSLKGQGRTGELFF
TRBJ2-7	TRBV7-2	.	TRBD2	TGTGCCAGCAGCCCCCACGGACTAGCGGGAGAGGGCGACGAGCAGTACTTC	CASSPHGLAGEGDEQYF
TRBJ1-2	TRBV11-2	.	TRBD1	TGTGCCAGCAGCTTAGGAGGGACAGGGGCTAACTATGGCTACACCTTC	CASSLGGTGANYGYTF
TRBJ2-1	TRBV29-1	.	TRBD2	TGCAGCGTTGATCCTAGCGGAGTCAATGAGCAGTTCTTC	CSVDPSGVNEQFF
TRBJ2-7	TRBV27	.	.	TGTGCCAGCAGTTTAAGAGGGAATAACGAGCAGTACTTC	CASSLRGNNEQYF
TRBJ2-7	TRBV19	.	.	TGTGCCAGTACCACGACAGTTAGCTCCTACGAGCAGTACTTC	CASTTTVSSYEQYF
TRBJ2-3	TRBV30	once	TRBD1	TGTGCCTGGAGTCGAACAGGGGGAATAGATACGCAGTATTTT	CAWSRTGGIDTQYF
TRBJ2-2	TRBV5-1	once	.	TGCGCCAGCAGGCCGAGCGAAACTTACACCGGGGAGCTGTTTTTT	CASRPSETYTGELFF
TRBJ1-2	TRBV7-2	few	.	TGTGCCAGCAGCTTAGTTTTATCTCCGTATGGCTACACCTTC	CASSLVLSPYGYTF
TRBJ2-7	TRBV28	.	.	TGTGCCAGCAGTCTCCAGGGGAGCTCCTACGAGCAGTACTTC	CASSLQGSSYEQYF
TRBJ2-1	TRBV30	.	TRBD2	TGTGCCTGGAGACTTCGGGGTAAGCGGGATAACAATGAGCAGTTCTTC	CAWRLRGKRDNNEQFF
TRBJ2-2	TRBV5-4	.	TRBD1	TGTGCCAGCAGCTCTGGGAGGACAGGGGTGAACACCGGGGAGCTGTTTTTT	CASSSGRTGVNTGELFF
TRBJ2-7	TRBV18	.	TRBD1	TGTGCCAGCTCACCGGACAGGGTTAGCACCTACGAGCAGTACTTC	CASSPDRVSTYEQYF
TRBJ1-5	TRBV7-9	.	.	TGTGCCAGCAGGCTGCGGGACCAGCCCCAGCATTTT	CASRLRDQPQHF
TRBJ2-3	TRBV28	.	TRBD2	TGTGCCAGCAGTCCCCTCGGGACTACCAACACAGATACGCAGTATTTT	CASSPLGTTNTDTQYF
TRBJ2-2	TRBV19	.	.	TGTGCCAGTAGGACAGGCAGTCGGGAGCTGTTTTTT	CASRTGSRELFF
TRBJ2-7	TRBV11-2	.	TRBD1	TGTGCCAGCAGCCAGATTAATGCCGGGACAGGGAACGAGCAGTACTTC	CASSQINAGTGNEQYF